A selection of T cell receptor beta chains follows, all from one sample in a study of beta chain features in type 1 diabetes. The assay was immunoSEQ multiplex PCR, and TCRdb's table has in-frame clones only and misses some. There are hundreds of thousands of clones in the sample; less than 20% occur only once, and about 0.093% lies in the top ten. Sequenced sample: naive CD4+ T cells from blood. The origin of the receptors is a man younger than 35 in good health. The CDR3 runs from the conserved cysteine through the conserved F or W. The D gene is left open where the match is weak. Not all rows give a size; the values are once, few, many and, for expanded clones, a class.

TRBJ2-7,-,TRBV6-5,TRBD1,TGTGCCAGCATTGGAGGACAGGGGGGGTACGAGCAGTACTTC,CASIGGQGGYEQYF
TRBJ2-1,-,TRBV9,-,TGTGCCAGCACCGCAGTCGGCAATTCCCTAAATGAGCAGTTCTTC,CASTAVGNSLNEQFF
TRBJ2-3,few,TRBV6-5,-,TGTGCCAGCGCACAGGGGGGGCGCACAGATACGCAGTATTTT,CASAQGGRTDTQYF
TRBJ2-1,-,TRBV5-4,TRBD2,TGTGCCAGCAGCCTTACTAGCGCGGATGAGCAGTTCTTC,CASSLTSADEQFF
TRBJ2-1,-,TRBV9,TRBD2,TGTGCCAGCACCCCCCGGACTAGCGGGGGGGCCGAGCAGTTCTTC,CASTPRTSGGAEQFF
TRBJ1-4,-,TRBV5-4,TRBD1,TGTGCCAGCAGCCCCGGGACAGGGAGGGAAAAACTGTTTTTT,CASSPGTGREKLFF
TRBJ1-5,-,TRBV10-1,-,TGCGCCGGCGGTAGGAGCAATCAGCCCCAGCATTTT,CAGGRSNQPQHF
TRBJ2-2,few,TRBV7-3,TRBD2,TGTGCCAGCAGCTTAAGTCCTGGGCTAGCGGCGAACACCGGGGAGCTGTTTTTT,CASSLSPGLAANTGELFF
TRBJ1-1,few,TRBV9,-,TGTGCCAGCAGCGTAGCGGTGAACACTGAAGCTTTCTTT,CASSVAVNTEAFF
TRBJ1-2,few,TRBV4-1,TRBD1,TGCGCCAGCAGCCAAGACCGACAGGGGAATAACTATGGCTACACCTTC,CASSQDRQGNNYGYTF
TRBJ2-5,few,TRBV5-4,TRBD2,TGTGCCAGCAGCAGGACTAGCGGGGGGCAAGAGACCCAGTACTTC,CASSRTSGGQETQYF
TRBJ2-3,few,TRBV29-1,-,TGCAGCGTTGAAGTGTTAGATACGCAGTATTTT,CSVEVLDTQYF
TRBJ1-2,-,TRBV5-4,TRBD1,TGTGCCAGCAGCTTTGGGACAGAGAATGGCTACACCTTC,CASSFGTENGYTF
TRBJ2-1,few,TRBV28,TRBD1,TGTGCCAGCAGTTTCTGGGACAGGTACAATGAGCAGTTCTTC,CASSFWDRYNEQFF
TRBJ2-2,-,TRBV4-3,-,TGCGCCAGCAGCCAAGAGTTCCGAGGGTGGAACACCGGGGAGCTGTTTTTT,CASSQEFRGWNTGELFF
TRBJ2-6,-,TRBV10-3,TRBD2,TGTGCCATCACCGCCTGGACTTCAAGCGGGAGAACTCCTGGGGCCAACGTCCTGACTTTC,CAITAWTSSGRTPGANVLTF
TRBJ1-1,few,TRBV5-1,-,TGCGCCAGCCGACGCGGGGGCACTGAAGCTTTCTTT,CASRRGGTEAFF
TRBJ2-5,few,TRBV11-3,TRBD1,TGTGCCAGCAGCTTAGGAGACAGGGGCAGAACCCAAGAGACCCAGTACTTC,CASSLGDRGRTQETQYF
TRBJ2-3,-,TRBV4-1,-,TGCGCCAGCAGCGCAACTAGAGGTACGCAGTATTTT,CASSATRGTQYF
TRBJ1-2,once,TRBV19,-,TGTGCCAGTAGTAACCCAGGTCGTTATGGCTACACCTTC,CASSNPGRYGYTF
TRBJ2-3,few,TRBV5-1,-,TGCGCCAGCAGCCCTCTCCGCCCGCCCACAGATACGCAGTATTTT,CASSPLRPPTDTQYF
TRBJ1-1,-,TRBV9,-,TGTGCCAGCGGGAAAAAGGCGAGTAAGAACACTGAAGCTTTCTTT,CASGKKASKNTEAFF
TRBJ2-7,-,TRBV9,-,TGTGCCAGCAGCGTAGACCAGGACAGCTACGAGCAGTACTTC,CASSVDQDSYEQYF
TRBJ1-6,-,TRBV23-1,-,TGCGCCAGCACACAAAGGGAAAATTCACCCCTCCACTTT,CASTQRENSPLHF
TRBJ1-6,-,TRBV9,-,TGTGCCAGCAGCGCGATGAGGAATTCACCCCTCCACTTT,CASSAMRNSPLHF
TRBJ1-1,few,TRBV19,-,TGTGCCAGTATCTCCGCACAGGGAGCTGAAGCTTTCTTT,CASISAQGAEAFF
TRBJ2-2,-,TRBV4-3,TRBD1,TGCGCCAGCAGCCAAGGAGACAGGGGGCGTACCGGGGAGCTGTTTTTT,CASSQGDRGRTGELFF
TRBJ2-3,few,TRBV5-6,-,TGTGCCAGCAGCTCAATTAGGGTCCTCACAGATACGCAGTATTTT,CASSSIRVLTDTQYF
TRBJ2-1,-,TRBV11-1,TRBD2,TGTGCCAGCAGCGGAGGAAGTAGCGGGGCCAATGAGCAGTTCTTC,CASSGGSSGANEQFF
TRBJ2-1,-,TRBV7-3,-,TGTGCCAGCAGCCGGGGTTACAATGAGCAGTTCTTC,CASSRGYNEQFF
TRBJ2-3,-,TRBV7-9,-,TGTGCCAGCAGCTTAGAGGGGAGCACAGATACGCAGTATTTT,CASSLEGSTDTQYF
TRBJ1-1,-,TRBV18,-,TGTGCCAGCTCATTACAGGTGAACACTGAAGCTTTCTTT,CASSLQVNTEAFF
TRBJ2-1,few,TRBV4-2,TRBD2,TGTGCCAGCAGCCAACAATCTAGCGGGCGGAATGAGCAGTTCTTC,CASSQQSSGRNEQFF
TRBJ2-3,-,TRBV14,TRBD2,TGTGCCAGCAGCCGAGGCGGGGGGCGGAGCACAGATACGCAGTATTTT,CASSRGGGRSTDTQYF
TRBJ2-2,-,TRBV5-1,TRBD2,TGCGCCAGCAGCTTGGCTAGCGGGAACACCGGGGAGCTGTTTTTT,CASSLASGNTGELFF
TRBJ1-2,few,TRBV7-2,-,TGTGCCAGCAGCTTAGCGGTCGGGAGCTATGGCTACACCTTC,CASSLAVGSYGYTF
TRBJ2-1,-,TRBV5-1,TRBD1,TGCGCCAGCAGCCCCCGAGGGTGGACAGGTTACAATGAGCAGTTCTTC,CASSPRGWTGYNEQFF
TRBJ2-1,-,TRBV28,-,TGTGCCAGCAGCCGCGCACTGGCGCCCAGCTCCTACAATGAGCAGTTCTTC,CASSRALAPSSYNEQFF
TRBJ2-1,-,TRBV10-3,-,TGTGCCATCGGTCGCCTAGCCGGCCATGAGCAGTTCTTC,CAIGRLAGHEQFF
TRBJ1-1,few,TRBV6-4,-,TGTGCCAGCAGTGTAATTTGGGGATCCACTGAAGCTTTCTTT,CASSVIWGSTEAFF
TRBJ1-5,few,TRBV7-9,-,TGTGCCAGCAGCTTAGAGGGGGGCCAGCCCCAGCATTTT,CASSLEGGQPQHF
TRBJ2-1,few,TRBV7-2,-,TGTGCCAGCAGTAGGCAACAATCCTTCAGGGAGGTCTTC,CASSRQQSFREVF
TRBJ1-4,few,TRBV2,-,TGTGCCAGCAGGGACGGAAATGAAAAACTGTTTTTT,CASRDGNEKLFF
TRBJ2-7,-,TRBV6-1,TRBD2,TGTGCCAGCAGGAGAACCGGGACTAGCGTGAACGAGCAGTACTTC,CASRRTGTSVNEQYF
TRBJ2-7,-,TRBV5-1,-,TGCGCCAGCAGACGCGTGGGGCCCCACGAGCAGTACTTC,CASRRVGPHEQYF
TRBJ2-7,-,TRBV6-1,-,TGTGCCAGTCCCGCGGGGGCACCCTCCTACGAGCAGTACTTC,CASPAGAPSYEQYF
TRBJ2-1,many,TRBV28,TRBD2,TGTGCCAGCAGGCCCAGACTAGCGGGAAAGTACAATGAGCAGTTCTTC,CASRPRLAGKYNEQFF
TRBJ2-3,-,TRBV2,-,TGTGCCAGCAGTATAGGGGATACGCAGTATTTT,CASSIGDTQYF